These 17 T cell receptor beta chains were all obtained from the same sample, sequenced in a study of T cell responses to AZD1222 COVID-19 vaccine. Produced via immunoSEQ multiplex PCR; TCRdb's table is partial and in-frame only. The repertoire consists of about 45,000 clones, with about 87% occurring once and the leading ten covering 0.9% to 1.2%. The sample consisted of peripheral blood, taken 28 days after the second AZD1222 dose. Receptors originate from an adult who received the AZD1222 COVID-19 vaccine.

The chain joins TRBV9 to TRBJ2-5; tentatively, D is TRBD2 (6 bases). Germline V gene sequence: CDR1 SGDLS, CDR2 YYNGEE. This CDR3 spans 16 amino acids. V lost 0 bases, J lost 3 bases, and 15 bases lay in between. The CDR3 coding sequence is TGTGCCAGCAGCGTAGGGACTACAAGGTGGGAAGAGACCCAGTACTTC. It encodes CASSVGTTRWEETQYF.

The J gene is TRBJ2-2, the V gene TRBV6-5; D is perhaps TRBD2 (6 bases). CDR1 and CDR2 (germline): MNHEY, SVGAGI. V was trimmed by 3 bases and J by 8 bases, leaving 19 bases between them. This CDR3 has 16 residues. Here the CDR3 DNA reads TGTGCCAGCAGTTATTCCTCGGGCGGGGTTTTGGGGGAGCTGTTTTTT. It is translated as CASSYSSGGVLGELFF.

The chain uses TRBV4-2 and TRBJ2-1; 16 bases are shared with TRBD2. The CDR3 has 17 residues. Germline-derived CDR1 and CDR2 are LGHNA and YNFKEQ. After removal of 0 bases from V and 9 bases from J, the junction contained 5 bases not matched to a gene. This chain's CDR3 is CASSQDGTSGRAAEQFF. CDR3 coding DNA: TGTGCCAGCAGCCAAGATGGGACTAGCGGGAGGGCCGCTGAGCAGTTCTTC.

V usage is TRBV28 and J usage is TRBJ2-1; 8 nucleotides agree with TRBD2. The CDR3 consists of 15 residues. The germline V gene encodes CDR1 MDHEN and CDR2 SYDVKM. After removal of 2 bases from V and 7 bases from J, the junction contained 7 bases not matched to a gene. The CDR3: CASSLDGRARNEQFF. CDR3 sequence (DNA): TGTGCCAGCAGTTTAGACGGGAGGGCCCGAAATGAGCAGTTCTTC.

This rearrangement joins TRBV9 to TRBJ2-7, with D perhaps given as TRBD1 or TRBD2 (5 bases each). CDR1 SGDLS and CDR2 YYNGEE come from the germline V gene. Trimming pared 7 bases from V and 0 bases from J, leaving 8 bases between. The CDR3 contains 12 residues. CDR3 DNA sequence: TGTGCCAGCGGGGGTAGCTCCTACGAGCAGTACTTC. This codes for CASGGSSYEQYF.

V gene TRBV29-1 combines with J gene TRBJ2-1; 7 bases fit TRBD1. Germline-derived CDR1 and CDR2 are SQVTM and ANQGSEA. The length of the CDR3 is 15 residues. V lost 8 bases and J lost 1; bases outside the gene matches: 11. For the CDR3, the DNA is TGCAGCTCCCACCCGGCCAGGGGGTCCTACAATGAGCAGTTCTTC. This gives the protein CSSHPARGSYNEQFF.

J is TRBJ1-5 and V is TRBV5-6; no reliable D call. V lost 1 base and J lost 4, with 3 bases in between. This CDR3 spans 12 amino acids. Germline V gene lookup returns CDR1 SGHDT and CDR2 YYEEEE. In DNA, the CDR3 is TGTGCCAGCAGCTTGATAAATCAGCCCCAGCATTTT. Its translation is CASSLINQPQHF. The full variable domain, with the rest looked up from reference TRBV5-6 and TRBJ1-5, is DAGVTQSPTHLIKTRGQQVTLRCSPKSGHDTVSWYQQALGQGPQFIFQYYEEEERQRGNFPDRFSGHQFPNYSSELNVNALLLGDSALYLCASSLINQPQHFGDGTRLSIL.

The genes are TRBV16 and TRBJ1-1, with D unresolved. The length of the CDR3 is 13 residues. Germline CDR1 reads KGHSY; CDR2 reads FQNENV. Trimming pared 5 bases from V and 1 base from J, leaving 8 bases between. CDR3 amino acids: CASSKDSNTEAFF. CDR3 DNA sequence: TGTGCCAGCAGCAAGGACTCGAACACTGAAGCTTTCTTT.

The chain couples TRBV15 to TRBJ2-7; D unclear. The CDR3 runs to 11 residues. In germline, CDR1 is LNHNV, CDR2 YYDKDF (reference sequence). V lost 5 bases to trimming and J lost 0 bases, with 2 bases between them. The DNA for the CDR3 is TGTGCCACCAGCGACTCCTACGAGCAGTACTTC. The encoded protein is CATSDSYEQYF.

This clone appeared a single time. The genes are TRBV7-8 and TRBJ1-5, with D uncertain. V was trimmed by 5 bases and J by 11 bases, leaving 16 bases between them. The germline V gene has CDR1 SGHVS and CDR2 FQNEAQ. The CDR3 is 13 amino acids. CDR3 DNA sequence: TGTGCCAGCAGCGGCGGCGTGGATTTGACCCAGCATTTT. This translates into CASSGGVDLTQHF.

The chain couples TRBV27 to TRBJ1-5, with 10 bases that match TRBD1. Germline V CDR1 and CDR2: MNHEY, SMNVEV (reference sequence). The CDR3 loop spans 15 amino acids. With V trimmed by 2 bases and J by 6 bases, 4 bases remained unmatched. The CDR3 here is CASSLAWTGGQPQHF. Written as DNA, the CDR3 is TGTGCCAGCAGTTTAGCTTGGACAGGGGGTCAGCCCCAGCATTTT.

The chain combines TRBV29-1 with TRBJ1-1; 7 positions agree with TRBD1. Looked up from germline, CDR1 is SQVTM and CDR2 is ANQGSEA. V was clipped by 5 bases and J by 4 bases; unmatched bases: 4. The CDR3 extends over 12 amino acids. The CDR3 loop reads CSVHRGGTEAFF. CDR3 DNA: TGCAGCGTTCACAGGGGAGGCACTGAAGCTTTCTTT.

This sequence joins TRBV29-1 and TRBJ2-5; a weak D match, TRBD1 (6 bases). The V gene lost 7 bases and the J gene lost 5 bases, with 14 bases spanning the gap. This CDR3 region has 12 residues. The germline V gene encodes CDR1 SQVTM and CDR2 ANQGSEA. CDR3 sequence: CSALQGPETQYF. CDR3 nucleotides: TGCAGCGCACTACAGGGTCCTGAGACCCAGTACTTC.

The gene calls are TRBV16 and TRBJ1-6; D unclear. This CDR3 is built from 16 residues. CDR1 and CDR2 (germline): KGHSY, FQNENV. Between the trimmed V and J ends, which lost 3 bases and 0 bases, there was a span of 9 bases. In DNA form, the CDR3 reads TGTGCCAGCAGCCATGGCCCGAGCTCCTATAATTCACCCCTCCACTTT. Its protein is CASSHGPSSYNSPLHF.

The chain recombines TRBV12-3 or TRBV12-4 with TRBJ2-1; D is unclear. The germline V and J ends were trimmed by 6 bases and 3 bases, with 6 bases remaining between them. The CDR3 runs to 12 residues. The CDR3 protein is CASSIHYNEQFF. The CDR3, as DNA: TGTGCCAGCAGCATTCACTACAATGAGCAGTTCTTC.

The rearrangement joins TRBV5-4 to TRBJ2-7; the match to TRBD2 covers 15 bases. Germline-derived CDR1 and CDR2 are SGHNT and YYREEE (reference sequence). The CDR3 is 17 amino acids. V was clipped by 4 bases and J by 0 bases; unmatched bases: 5. CDR3 amino acids: CASSRTSGRAPSYEQYF. CDR3 DNA sequence: TGTGCCAGCAGCCGGACTAGCGGGAGGGCCCCCTCCTACGAGCAGTACTTC.

The rearrangement uses TRBV2 and TRBJ2-7, with 10 bases that match TRBD1. The CDR3 extends over 14 amino acids. Unmatched junction bases numbered 5, after V lost 7 bases and J lost 2 bases. From germline, CDR1 is SNHLY and CDR2 FYNNEI. CDR3 residues: CASTRQGATYEQYF. CDR3 coding DNA: TGTGCCAGCACTAGACAGGGGGCGACCTACGAGCAGTACTTC.